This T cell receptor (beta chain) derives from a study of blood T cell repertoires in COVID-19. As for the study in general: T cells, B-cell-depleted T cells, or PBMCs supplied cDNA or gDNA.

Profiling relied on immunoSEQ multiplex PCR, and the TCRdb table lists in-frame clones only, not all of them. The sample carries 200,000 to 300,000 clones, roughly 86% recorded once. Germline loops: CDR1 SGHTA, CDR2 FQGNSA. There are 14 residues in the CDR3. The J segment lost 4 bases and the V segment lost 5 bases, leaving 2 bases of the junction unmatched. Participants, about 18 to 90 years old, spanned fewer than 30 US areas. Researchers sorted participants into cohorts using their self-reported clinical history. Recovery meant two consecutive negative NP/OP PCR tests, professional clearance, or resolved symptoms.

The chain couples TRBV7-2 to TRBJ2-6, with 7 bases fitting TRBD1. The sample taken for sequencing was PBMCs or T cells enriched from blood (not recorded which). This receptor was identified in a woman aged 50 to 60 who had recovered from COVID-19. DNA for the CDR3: TGTGCCAGCAGCCCCAGGGGGGGGGCCAACGTCCTGACTTTC. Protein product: CASSPRGGANVLTF.